The 28 T cell receptor beta chains presented below share a single source sample, sequenced in a study of low-dose radiotherapy and immunotherapy resistance in tumors. Alpha and beta chains were covered, as first-strand cDNA relied on TRAV- and TRBV-specific primers. TCRs were put through roughly 20 PCR cycles of amplification with Phusion. A constant-region primer and the V-primer adapter served as the primer pair. MiXCR, run by TCRdb on the reads, gives a single entry per CDR3 protein. The table lists over 9,000 distinct CDR3 sequences, approximately 42% of them singletons. The receptor source for this set is a human donor with advanced metastatic prostate, ovarian, gallbladder or colorectal cancer (not recorded which). This table probably holds off-target reads from a library built for another chain.

The J gene is TRBJ2-2, the V gene TRBV13; D is uncertain. Germline CDR1 is PRHDT and CDR2 is FYEKMQ (reference sequence). There are 13 residues in the CDR3. V shed 0 bases and J shed 5 bases, with 4 bases lying between them. Written as DNA, the CDR3 is TGTGCCAGCAGCTTAGGCGGAACCGGGGAGCTGTTTTTT. It translates to CASSLGGTGELFF. Complete variable domain (other parts from reference TRBV13 and TRBJ2-2): AAGVIQSPRHLIKEKRETATLKCYPIPRHDTVYWYQQGPGQDPQFLISFYEKMQSDKGSIPDRFSAQQFSDYHSELNMSSLELGDSALYFCASSLGGTGELFFGEGSRLTVL.

This chain connects TRBV29-1 to TRBJ1-2; the D is unclear. V was clipped by 5 bases and J by 6 bases, with 16 bases between them. Germline CDR1 and CDR2: SQVTM and ANQGSEA. The CDR3 is 13 residues long. The CDR3 nucleotides read TGCAGCGTTCAAAGTATGAGCGGGGATGGCTACACCTTC. Residues: CSVQSMSGDGYTF.

The table lists this clonotype with a count of one. The chain carries TRBV2 and TRBJ2-5, with a weak D call TRBD2 (5 bases). Germline CDR1 reads SNHLY; CDR2 reads FYNNEI. CDR3 length equals 14 residues. Trimming cost V 4 bases and J 4 bases, with 13 bases left between them. The CDR3 reads CASSGTSTAETQYF. In nucleotides, the CDR3 is TGTGCCAGCAGTGGGACTTCCACGGCAGAGACCCAGTACTTC.

This chain joins TRBV5-1 and TRBJ1-2; D may be TRBD1 (6 bases). The germline V gene has CDR1 SGHRS and CDR2 YFSETQ. CDR3 size: 16 residues. Trimming removed 2 bases at V and 7 bases at J, with 21 bases between. CDR3 in amino acids: CASSLSALTGPFGYTF. Here the CDR3 DNA reads TGCGCCAGCAGCTTATCCGCCTTGACAGGTCCGTTTGGCTACACCTTC.

The gene calls are TRBV12-3 or TRBV12-4 and TRBJ2-7, with TRBD2 identical over 10 bases. The CDR3 spans 13 residues. V was clipped by 5 bases and J by 3 bases; unmatched bases: 1. The CDR3 sequence is CASSPSGSYEQYF. For the CDR3, the DNA is TGTGCCAGCAGTCCTAGCGGGAGCTACGAGCAGTACTTC.

The chain recombines TRBV7-9 with TRBJ1-1; D perhaps matches TRBD1 (5 bases). This CDR3 contains 14 residues. Germline CDR1 reads SEHNR; CDR2 reads FQNEAQ (reference sequence). Trimming shortened V by 3 bases and J by 1 base, and 9 bases separated the two germline ends. DNA of the CDR3: TGTGCCAGCAGCTTGCATCAGGGGAACACTGAAGCTTTCTTT. This translates into CASSLHQGNTEAFF. The full variable domain, rest sourced from reference TRBV7-9 and TRBJ1-1, is DTGVSQNPRHKITKRGQNVTFRCDPISEHNRLYWYRQTLGQGPEFLTYFQNEAQLEKSRLLSDRFSAERPKGSFSTLEIQRTEQGDSAMYLCASSLHQGNTEAFFGQGTRLTVV.

This clonotype was recorded a few times. J is TRBJ2-5 and V is TRBV14; D may be TRBD1 (5 bases). This CDR3 comprises 12 residues. The V end was cut by 4 bases, the J end by 4 bases, with 7 bases between. Germline V CDR1 and CDR2: SGHDN, FVKESK. The CDR3: CASSRGRETQYF. DNA for the CDR3: TGTGCCAGCAGCCGGGGCCGAGAGACCCAGTACTTC.

This clonotype was observed a handful of times. The CDR3 region has the DNA TGTGCCAGCTCACCGGGACTATTCACCGGGGAGCTGTTTTTT. Translated: CASSPGLFTGELFF. The chain combines TRBV18 with TRBJ2-2; TRBD2 matches at 7 bases. In germline, CDR1 is KGHSH, CDR2 LQKENI. Trimming cost V 3 bases and J 4 bases; bases outside gene matches: 2. CDR3 length: 14 residues. Looking up the rest from reference TRBV18 and TRBJ2-2 gives the full variable domain: NAGVMQNPRHLVRRRGQEARLRCSPMKGHSHVYWYRQLPEEGLKFMVYLQKENIIDESGMPKERFSAEFPKEGPSILRIQQVVRGDSAAYFCASSPGLFTGELFFGEGSRLTVL.

Of note for this clonotype: One end of the junction varies from germline; a read error may be responsible. The V and J genes are TRBV2 and TRBJ1-6, with D perhaps TRBD1 (5 bases). The CDR3 runs to 15 residues. Germline CDR1 SNHLY, CDR2 FYNNEI. CDR3: CASRGETRTNSSLHF. As DNA, the CDR3 is TGTGCCAGCAGGGGGGAGACACGTACTAATTCATCCCTCCACTTT. Looking up the rest from reference TRBV2 and TRBJ1-6 gives the full variable domain: EPEVTQTPSHQVTQMGQEVILRCVPISNHLYFYWYRQILGQKVEFLVSFYNNEISEKSEIFDDQFSVERPDGSNFTLKIRSTKLEDSAMYFCASRGETRTNSSLHFGNGTRLTVT.

This chain connects TRBV12-5 to TRBJ1-1; 8 bases agree with TRBD1. V shed 2 bases and J 11 bases; nucleotides not matched to a gene: 7. Germline CDR1 is LGHNT and CDR2 is FRNRAP. CDR3 length equals 13 residues. Here the CDR3 reads CASGLQGASRAFF. The DNA of the CDR3 is TGTGCTAGTGGTTTGCAGGGGGCTTCGAGGGCTTTCTTT.

The rearrangement links TRBV28 to TRBJ2-7; 9 positions agree with TRBD1. J gave up 0 bases and V 4 bases, and 4 bases lay outside the gene matches. This CDR3 region has 15 residues. Germline V gene lookup returns CDR1 MDHEN and CDR2 SYDVKM. DNA of the CDR3: TGTGCCAGCAGTTGGACAGGGGCTAGCTCCTACGAGCAGTACTTC. Translated, it gives CASSWTGASSYEQYF.

The chain employs TRBV28 and TRBJ1-1; 8 nucleotides align to TRBD1. The germline V gene has CDR1 MDHEN and CDR2 SYDVKM. This CDR3 contains 16 residues. Losses at the gene ends were 3 bases for V and 0 bases for J; bases not matched to a gene: 6. The CDR3 region has the DNA TGTGCCAGCAGTTTTAGTACAGGGGGTATGAACACTGAAGCTTTCTTT. It translates to CASSFSTGGMNTEAFF.

This clonotype has just a few counts. As DNA, the CDR3 is TGCAGCGTCGTAAGGGGACAGGGTGAATACGAGCAGTACTTC. Its translation is CSVVRGQGEYEQYF. The chain has TRBV29-1 and TRBJ2-7; TRBD1 aligns across 9 bases. This CDR3 contains 14 residues. Trimming took 6 bases from V and 4 from J; bases not matched to a gene: 10. Per germline, CDR1 SQVTM and CDR2 ANQGSEA.

V usage is TRBV3-1 and J usage is TRBJ2-5; 13 nucleotides match TRBD2. With V trimmed by 6 bases and J by 10 bases, 20 bases remained unmatched. The CDR3 runs 18 residues. Germline V gene sequence: CDR1 LGHDT, CDR2 YNNKEL (reference sequence). The chain's CDR3 is CASRQRILMGTSGVIQYF. CDR3 DNA: TGTGCCAGCAGGCAACGGATCTTAATGGGGACTAGCGGGGTGATCCAGTACTTC.

V is TRBV5-1 and J is TRBJ2-3; D unclear. The V end was cut by 0 bases, the J end by 6 bases, with 2 bases between. CDR1 and CDR2 from the germline V gene are SGHRS and YFSETQ. The CDR3 covers 11 residues. The CDR3 loop is CASSLGDTQYF. CDR3 in DNA: TGCGCCAGCAGCTTGGGTGATACGCAGTATTTT.

The chain recombines TRBV2 with TRBJ2-7, with 7 bases matching TRBD2. The germline CDR1 and CDR2 sequences are SNHLY and FYNNEI. The CDR3 covers 20 residues. The J segment lost 0 bases and the V segment lost 6 bases, leaving 23 bases of the junction unmatched. CDR3: CASRDIFRDYREASSYEQYF. The CDR3 DNA reads as TGTGCCAGCAGGGACATATTTAGGGACTACCGGGAGGCTAGCTCCTACGAGCAGTACTTC.

This chain joins TRBV7-2 and TRBJ1-2; D remains ambiguous. Germline CDR1 and CDR2: SGHTA and FQGNSA. The germline V and J ends were trimmed by 1 base and 3 bases, with 9 bases remaining between them. This CDR3 comprises 14 residues. The CDR3 region has the DNA TGTGCCAGCAGCTTAGTCGGTTCAGACTATGGCTACACCTTC. It translates to CASSLVGSDYGYTF.

This clonotype was counted between two and nine times. The chain couples TRBV28 to TRBJ2-3, with 14 bases matching TRBD2. V lost 6 bases to trimming and J lost 7 bases; unmatched junction nucleotides: 9. Per the germline V gene, CDR1 is MDHEN and CDR2 is SYDVKM. This CDR3 is built from 16 residues. The CDR3 sequence is CASRPGLAGGENTQYF. DNA of the CDR3: TGTGCCAGCAGACCTGGACTAGCGGGGGGCGAGAATACGCAGTATTTT.

The rearrangement uses TRBV7-2 and TRBJ2-1, with 10 bases aligning to TRBD1. CDR1 and CDR2 from the germline V gene are SGHTA and FQGNSA. The CDR3 length is 16 residues. The junction had 13 bases not matched to a gene; V was cut back by 5 bases and J by 9 bases. CDR3 nucleotides: TGTGCCAGCAGCCCGCCGGGACAGGGGAGGAGTGGTGAGCAGTTCTTC. Translating it yields CASSPPGQGRSGEQFF.

In its sample, this clonotype was seen once. The J gene is TRBJ2-7, the V gene TRBV2, with a weak D call TRBD1 (5 bases). Germline CDR1 reads SNHLY; CDR2 reads FYNNEI. The CDR3 is made up of 13 amino acids. Trimming pared 6 bases from V and 6 bases from J, leaving 15 bases between. CDR3: CASRTAASSEQYF. The CDR3 bases are TGTGCCAGCAGGACAGCTGCGAGCTCCGAGCAGTACTTC.

The chain couples TRBV18 to TRBJ2-1; possibly TRBD2 for D (5 bases). Germline CDR1 and CDR2: KGHSH and LQKENI. V lost 2 bases and J 8 bases, leaving 10 bases between the germline ends. The CDR3 totals 13 residues. CDR3 loop: CASSPWEIYEQFF. CDR3 in DNA: TGTGCCAGCTCACCATGGGAGATTTATGAGCAGTTCTTC. The whole variable domain, remainder taken from reference TRBV18 and TRBJ2-1, is NAGVMQNPRHLVRRRGQEARLRCSPMKGHSHVYWYRQLPEEGLKFMVYLQKENIIDESGMPKERFSAEFPKEGPSILRIQQVVRGDSAAYFCASSPWEIYEQFFGPGTRLTVL.

V and J are TRBV12-3 or TRBV12-4 and TRBJ2-7; weak D call: TRBD1 (6 bases). Trimming took off 6 bases at V and 8 bases at J, with 11 bases between the two ends. The CDR3 length is 11 residues. The CDR3 coding sequence is TGTGCCAGCAGACAGGGTAGCAAGCAGTACTTC. Its translation is CASRQGSKQYF.

The chain links TRBV7-2 to TRBJ2-5; D not resolved. Between the trimmed V and J ends, which lost 5 bases and 3 bases, there was a span of 16 bases. The V gene's germline CDR1 is SGHTA and CDR2 FQGNSA. This CDR3 region has 15 residues. The CDR3 loop reads CASSPVLGLEETQYF. The CDR3 region has the DNA TGTGCCAGCAGCCCTGTTTTGGGCCTAGAAGAGACCCAGTACTTC.

The chain is built from TRBV28 and TRBJ2-4, with 9 positions matching TRBD1. The CDR3 covers 18 residues. Germline CDR1 MDHEN, CDR2 SYDVKM. V was pared by 2 bases and J by 1 base, with 9 bases of the junction left unmatched. The CDR3 here is CASSLGVNRGHAKNIQYF. DNA for the CDR3: TGTGCCAGCAGTTTAGGGGTCAACAGGGGGCATGCCAAAAACATTCAGTACTTC.

The gene calls are TRBV4-1 and TRBJ1-2; maybe TRBD1 (6 bases). Trimming shortened V by 10 bases and J by 8 bases, and 29 bases separated the two germline ends. The V gene's germline CDR1 is MGHRA and CDR2 YSYEKL. CDR3 size: 16 residues. Here the CDR3 reads CATKPQNAGAWGGYTF. The CDR3 nucleotides read TGCGCCACCAAACCCCAGAACGCGGGGGCCTGGGGAGGCTACACCTTC.

This clonotype was recorded once. V gene TRBV14 combines with J gene TRBJ2-2; no definite D call. The germline gives CDR1 SGHDN, CDR2 FVKESK. The CDR3 has 14 amino acids. V dropped 1 base and J dropped 3 bases, with 6 bases sitting between them. CDR3 coding DNA: TGTGCCAGCAGCCAAGGACGGTACACCGGGGAGCTGTTTTTT. Its protein product is CASSQGRYTGELFF.

V is TRBV12-3 or TRBV12-4 and J is TRBJ1-1, with TRBD1 as a possible D gene (6 bases). The CDR3 loop spans 14 amino acids. Trimming left V 5 bases short and J 13 bases short, with 23 bases between. CDR3 loop: CASSPLQGQGLVFF. CDR3 DNA sequence: TGTGCCAGCAGTCCACTACAGGGTCAGGGCTTAGTTTTCTTT.

The V gene is TRBV23-1, the J gene TRBJ2-1, with 9 bases aligning to TRBD2. TRBV23-1 is identified as an open reading frame with a role that is uncertain. The CDR3 totals 16 residues. The V segment lost 0 bases and the J segment 9 bases; nucleotides outside the gene matches: 9. CDR3: CASSQSDSGGHPEQFF. In nucleotides, the CDR3 is TGCGCCAGCAGTCAATCCGACAGCGGGGGGCACCCTGAGCAGTTCTTC.